Included here is one TCR beta chain sequence, with context. The target antigen is unknown. Assay: immunoSEQ multiplex PCR; the TCRdb copy retains only in-frame clones and omits some. The data contain tens of thousands of clones, 90% of them singletons. The source of the sample is a study of OX40 agonist ivuxolimab in advanced cancers. Turning to the study itself: Melanoma, hepatocellular carcinoma, head and neck or renal cell cancer occurred in dose-escalation patients.

Per germline, CDR1 GTSNPN and CDR2 SVGIG (reference sequence). The junction had 4 bases not matched to a gene; V was cut back by 2 bases and J by 7 bases. The CDR3 loop spans 14 amino acids. Overall study findings and caveats: At 0.1 to 3.0 mg/kg, clonal expansion of CD4+ and CD8+ blood T cells had occurred by week 6.

The sample here was CD4+ or CD8+ T cells sorted from blood, taken in a trial of the OX40 agonist ivuxolimab. This rearrangement joins TRBV30 to TRBJ2-1; 11 bases align to TRBD1. The sequence was collected from an adult with an advanced solid tumor such as melanoma, head and neck, liver or kidney cancer. The CDR3 protein is CAWSWGQGGNEQFF. CDR3 DNA sequence: TGTGCCTGGAGTTGGGGACAGGGGGGGAATGAGCAGTTCTTC.